The 8 T cell receptor beta chains in this list originate from one sample, sequenced in a study of blood T cell repertoires in COVID-19. The protocol was immunoSEQ multiplex PCR, while the TCRdb copy is restricted to in-frame clones and leaves out a portion. The sample has 130,000 to 150,000 clones, around nine tenths seen once; the top ten hold 1.5% to 2%. The source material was peripheral blood. These receptors originate from a woman between 50 and 59 years old with acute or convalescent COVID-19.

The chain uses TRBV5-6 and TRBJ2-5; 8 bases fit TRBD1. There are 13 residues in the CDR3. The germline V gene encodes CDR1 SGHDT and CDR2 YYEEEE. V dropped 5 bases and J dropped 5; count of bases not matched to a gene: 5. The CDR3 is CASRYTGGETQYF. The CDR3 DNA follows: TGTGCCAGCAGGTATACAGGGGGTGAGACCCAGTACTTC.

The chain is built from TRBV10-2 and TRBJ1-3; D is perhaps TRBD1 (5 bases). The CDR3 consists of 15 residues. V was clipped by 4 bases and J by 0 bases, with 10 bases between them. The germline gives CDR1 WSHSY, CDR2 SAAADI. CDR3 region: CASSVNRHSGNTIYF. The CDR3 DNA is TGCGCCAGCAGTGTGAACAGGCACTCTGGAAACACCATATATTTT.

This chain uses TRBV3-1 (or the pseudogene TRBV3-2) with TRBJ1-4; perhaps TRBD1 as D (6 bases). The ends were cut back, 1 base at V and 7 bases at J, with 13 bases in the middle. The CDR3 loop spans 15 amino acids. Germline lookup yields CDR1 LGHDT and CDR2 YNNKEL (reference sequence). The CDR3 DNA reads as TGTGCCAGCAGCCAAGTCACAGGGTCAGCTGAAAAACTGTTTTTT. Amino acids: CASSQVTGSAEKLFF.

V usage is TRBV4-2 and J usage is TRBJ2-5, with 8 bases fitting TRBD2. Germline values: CDR1 LGHNA, CDR2 YNFKEQ. The ends lost 0 bases at V and 5 bases at J; junction bases unmatched: 11. This CDR3 is 17 amino acids long. The CDR3 nucleotides are TGTGCCAGCAGCCAAGAGGGACTAGGCGTTTACGCGGAGACCCAGTACTTC. This sequence encodes CASSQEGLGVYAETQYF.

The chain links TRBV5-1 to TRBJ1-1, with TRBD1 identical over 7 bases. Germline CDR1 reads SGHRS; CDR2 reads YFSETQ. V trimming: 4 bases; J trimming: 6 bases; junction bases outside the gene matches: 6. The CDR3 covers 13 residues. The CDR3 nucleotides read TGCGCCAGCAGCATACAGGGGTTGGCTGAAGCTTTCTTT. Protein product: CASSIQGLAEAFF. Using reference TRBV5-1 and TRBJ1-1 for the parts outside the CDR3, the full variable domain is KAGVTQTPRYLIKTRGQQVTLSCSPISGHRSVSWYQQTPGQGLQFLFEYFSETQRNKGNFPGRFSGRQFSNSRSEMNVSTLELGDSALYLCASSIQGLAEAFFGQGTRLTVV.

The V gene is TRBV2, the J gene TRBJ2-2; 13 nucleotides agree with TRBD2. V trimming: 3 bases; J trimming: 4 bases; junction bases outside the gene matches: 5. Germline V gives CDR1 SNHLY, CDR2 FYNNEI. The CDR3 is made up of 17 amino acids. CDR3 nucleotides: TGTGCCAGCAGTGATCCGACTAGCGGGAGGCGCACCGGGGAGCTGTTTTTT. Its translation is CASSDPTSGRRTGELFF. Full variable domain (rest looked up from reference TRBV2 and TRBJ2-2): EPEVTQTPSHQVTQMGQEVILRCVPISNHLYFYWYRQILGQKVEFLVSFYNNEISEKSEIFDDQFSVERPDGSNFTLKIRSTKLEDSAMYFCASSDPTSGRRTGELFFGEGSRLTVL.

The rearrangement joins TRBV2 to TRBJ2-6; no clear D gene. The V and J ends lost 8 bases and 0 bases respectively, with 5 bases between them. The CDR3 consists of 13 residues. Germline values: CDR1 SNHLY, CDR2 FYNNEI. CDR3 in amino acids: CASQASGANVLTF. The CDR3 nucleotides read TGTGCCAGCCAGGCCTCTGGGGCCAACGTCCTGACTTTC.

The chain combines TRBV27 with TRBJ2-7, with D possibly TRBD1 on 5 matching bases. Trimming stripped 0 bases from V and 6 bases from J, with 15 bases between. The germline V gene has CDR1 MNHEY and CDR2 SMNVEV (reference sequence). The CDR3 runs 15 residues. CDR3 amino acids: CASSLSPGMGSEQYF. In nucleotides, the CDR3 is TGTGCCAGCAGTTTATCCCCAGGGATGGGGTCCGAGCAGTACTTC.